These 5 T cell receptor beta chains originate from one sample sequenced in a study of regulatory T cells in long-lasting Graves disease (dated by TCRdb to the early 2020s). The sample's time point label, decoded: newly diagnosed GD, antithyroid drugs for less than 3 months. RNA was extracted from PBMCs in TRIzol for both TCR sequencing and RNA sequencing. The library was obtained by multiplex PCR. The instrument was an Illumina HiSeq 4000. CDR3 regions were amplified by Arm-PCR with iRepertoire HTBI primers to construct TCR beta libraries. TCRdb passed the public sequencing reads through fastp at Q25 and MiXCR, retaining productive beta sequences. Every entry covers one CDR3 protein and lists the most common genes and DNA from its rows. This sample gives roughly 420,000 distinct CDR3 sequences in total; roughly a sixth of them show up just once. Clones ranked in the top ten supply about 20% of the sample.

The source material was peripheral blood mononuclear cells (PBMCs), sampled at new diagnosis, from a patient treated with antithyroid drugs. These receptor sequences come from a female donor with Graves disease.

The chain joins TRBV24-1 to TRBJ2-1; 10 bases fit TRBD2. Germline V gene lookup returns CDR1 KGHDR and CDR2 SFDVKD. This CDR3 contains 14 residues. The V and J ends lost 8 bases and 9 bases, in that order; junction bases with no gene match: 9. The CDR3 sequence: CATKGSGRATEQFF. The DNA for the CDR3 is TGTGCCACCAAAGGGAGCGGGAGGGCCACTGAGCAGTTCTTC.

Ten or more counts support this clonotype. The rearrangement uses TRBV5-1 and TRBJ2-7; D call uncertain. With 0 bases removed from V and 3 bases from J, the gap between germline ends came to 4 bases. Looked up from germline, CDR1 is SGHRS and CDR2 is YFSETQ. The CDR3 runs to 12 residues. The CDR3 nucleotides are TGCGCCAGCAGCTTGGCCATCTACGAGCAGTACTTC. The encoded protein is CASSLAIYEQYF.

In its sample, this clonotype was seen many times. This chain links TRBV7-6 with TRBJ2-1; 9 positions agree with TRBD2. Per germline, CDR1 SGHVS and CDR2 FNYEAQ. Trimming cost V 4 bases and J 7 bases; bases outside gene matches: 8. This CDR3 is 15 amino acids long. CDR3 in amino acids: CASSYGTSHGNEQFF. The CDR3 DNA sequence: TGTGCCAGCAGCTACGGGACTAGCCATGGGAATGAGCAGTTCTTC.

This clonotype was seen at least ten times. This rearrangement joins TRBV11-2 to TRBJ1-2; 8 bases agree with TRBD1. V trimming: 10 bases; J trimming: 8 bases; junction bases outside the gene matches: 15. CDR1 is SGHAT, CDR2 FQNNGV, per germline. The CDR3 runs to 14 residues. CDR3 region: CATPDRTGQGGYTF. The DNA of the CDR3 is TGTGCCACCCCAGACCGGACAGGGCAAGGGGGCTACACCTTC.

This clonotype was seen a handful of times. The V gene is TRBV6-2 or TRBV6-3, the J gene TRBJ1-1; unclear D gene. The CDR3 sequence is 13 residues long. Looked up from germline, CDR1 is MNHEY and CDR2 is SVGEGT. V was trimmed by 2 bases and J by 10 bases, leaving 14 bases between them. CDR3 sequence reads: CASSYVKANVAFF. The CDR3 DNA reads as TGTGCCAGCAGTTACGTGAAGGCGAACGTAGCTTTCTTT.